These 8 T cell receptor beta chains came from one sample sequenced in a study of T cells in women clearing cervical HPV infection. The repertoire was sequenced with immunoSEQ multiplex PCR; TCRdb's copy has only in-frame clones and lacks some. The sample table sets out 23,000 or so clones. Sample: blood buffy coat. The receptor set was obtained from a woman between 18 and 69 years old with a cervical HPV16 infection that either progressed to CIN3+ or cleared (not recorded which).

On this clone: The read halts 3 residues ahead of the CDR3 end, with the missing end drawn from the germline J gene. The gene calls are TRBV6-2 or TRBV6-3 and TRBJ2-2; TRBD2 matches at 10 bases. There are 16 residues in the CDR3. The V segment lost 1 base and the J segment 5 bases; nucleotides outside the gene matches: 4. Germline V gene data show CDR1 as MNHEY and CDR2 as SVGEGT. The CDR3 loop is CASSYLAGGRTGELFF. CDR3 DNA, as far as it was read: TGTGCCAGCAGTTACTTAGCGGGAGGACGAACCGGGGAG.

A remark on this clone: The missing CDR3 end, 3 residues past where the read stops, is filled in from the germline J gene. The chain uses TRBV7-9 and TRBJ2-1; 8 nucleotides agree with TRBD2. CDR3 length: 15 residues. The germline CDR1 and CDR2 sequences are SEHNR and FQNEAQ (reference sequence). V gave up 5 bases and J gave up 8 bases; unmatched junction bases: 11. The sequenced CDR3 bases are TGTGCCAGCAGCCCGCAGCGGGGGCGCATCGATGAG. Protein sequence: CASSPQRGRIDE. The CDR3 in full is CASSPQRGRIDEQFF.

Notes on this clone: The read terminates 3 residues before the CDR3 end, so the remaining end is supplied by the germline J gene. The genes are TRBV30 and TRBJ2-3, with D possibly TRBD1 on 8 matching bases. Looked up from germline, CDR1 is GTSNPN and CDR2 is SVGIG (reference sequence). The CDR3 has 15 amino acids. Incomplete CDR3 DNA: TGTGCCTGGAGGGCTATTCTAGCGGACAGGGAGACG. Its protein product is CAWRAILADRET. The CDR3 reads in full as CAWRAILADRETQYF.

Points on this clone: A read error may account for a junction end that differs from germline. The CDR3 protein is CASSQTSGRWDTQYF. The sequenced CDR3 bases are TGCGCCAGCAGCCAAACTAGCGGGAGGTGGGATACG. The rearrangement joins TRBV4-2 to TRBJ2-3; 12 nucleotides agree with TRBD2. The read finishes 3 residues shy of the CDR3 end, and the germline J gene is used to complete it. The CDR3 consists of 15 residues. CDR1 and CDR2 (germline): LGHNA, YNFKEQ.

In the case of this clone: The DNA ends 3 residues before the CDR3 does, and the rest of the CDR3 is filled in from the germline J gene. The chain is built from TRBV19 and TRBJ2-2, with TRBD1 as a possible D gene (6 bases). Germline assignment: CDR1 LNHDA and CDR2 SQIVND (reference sequence). The CDR3 is made up of 15 amino acids. The chain's CDR3 is CASSIWAGDNEKLFF. Partial CDR3 DNA: TGTGCCAGTAGTATTTGGGCAGGGGATAATGAAAAG.

With respect to this clone: The observed sequence ends 3 residues before the CDR3 terminus, with the missing tail filled in from the germline J gene. The chain has TRBV6-1 and TRBJ1-4; D is uncertain. The ends were cut back, 3 bases at V and 0 bases at J, with 11 bases in the middle. Germline V gene data show CDR1 as MNHNS and CDR2 as SASEGT. The CDR3 runs to 16 residues. The CDR3 is CASSEILGSTNEKLFF. The DNA read from the CDR3 is TGTGCCAGCAGTGAGATTCTCGGGTCAACTAATGAAAAA.

Turning to this clone: The read halts 3 residues ahead of the CDR3 end, with the missing end drawn from the germline J gene. This chain joins TRBV13 and TRBJ1-4; no clear D. V was cut by 4 bases and J by 6 bases, with 15 bases left in between. This CDR3 spans 15 amino acids. CDR1 and CDR2 (germline): PRHDT, FYEKMQ (reference sequence). CDR3 bases read: TGTGCCAGCAGCTGGCGGACGTACGGGGATGAAAAA. It yields the protein CASSWRTYGDEK. The CDR3 in its entirety is CASSWRTYGDEKLFF.

This clone is labeled medium-sized based on frequency. The read halts 3 residues ahead of the CDR3 end, with the missing end drawn from the germline J gene. This chain joins TRBV18 and TRBJ1-4, with a possible D match to TRBD1 (5 bases). V lost 3 bases and J lost 6, with 11 bases in between. Per germline, CDR1 KGHSH and CDR2 LQKENI. The CDR3 is 14 residues long. CDR3 DNA, as far as it was read: TGTGCCAGCTCACCTCAGGGTATGGATGAAAAA. Protein sequence: CASSPQGMDEK. In full, the CDR3 reads CASSPQGMDEKLFF.